This TCR beta chain emerged from a study of blood T cells in healthy people across ages. General study points: The authors considered diversity estimates from one million T cells to be underestimates. Age advanced and TCR beta diversity per million T cells fell, roughly linearly.

Then a second PCR, running roughly 7 to 11 cycles, was carried out with a sample-barcoded 5' primer and a J-beta primer mix. Each cDNA molecule was tagged by a template-switch adaptor with 12 random nucleotides. TCRdb processed the 5' RACE reads anew with MiXCR; each CDR3 protein has one entry. The data show 1.8 million or so distinct CDR3 sequences, roughly 43% seen once. V shed 3 bases and J shed 1 base, with 7 bases lying between them. The CDR3 extends over 14 amino acids. Per the germline V gene, CDR1 is SGHTA and CDR2 is FQGNSA. A note on this clonotype: What it binds is not known.

This sequence was found in a human donor in good health. Sequenced input: blood. V and J are TRBV7-2 and TRBJ1-5; no reliable D call. The CDR3 DNA is TGTGCCAGCAGCTTCCCTGGAAGCAATCAGCCCCAGCATTTT. This translates into CASSFPGSNQPQHF.